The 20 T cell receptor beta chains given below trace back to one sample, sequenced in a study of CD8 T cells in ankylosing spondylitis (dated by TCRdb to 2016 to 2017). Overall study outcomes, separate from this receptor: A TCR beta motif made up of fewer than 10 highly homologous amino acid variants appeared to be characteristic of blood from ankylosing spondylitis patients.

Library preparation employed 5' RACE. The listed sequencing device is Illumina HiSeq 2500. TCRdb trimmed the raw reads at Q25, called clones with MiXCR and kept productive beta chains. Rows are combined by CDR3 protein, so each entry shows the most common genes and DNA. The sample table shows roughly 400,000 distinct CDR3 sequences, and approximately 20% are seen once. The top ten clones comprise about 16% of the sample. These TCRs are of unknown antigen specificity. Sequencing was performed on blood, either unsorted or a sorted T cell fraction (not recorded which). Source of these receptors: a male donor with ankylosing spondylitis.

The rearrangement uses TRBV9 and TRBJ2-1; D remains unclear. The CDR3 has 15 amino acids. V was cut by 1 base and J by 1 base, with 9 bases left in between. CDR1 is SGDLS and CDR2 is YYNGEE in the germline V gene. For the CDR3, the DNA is TGTGCCAGCAGCGTAAGGCTGGGGTCCTACAATGAGCAGTTCTTC. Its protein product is CASSVRLGSYNEQFF.

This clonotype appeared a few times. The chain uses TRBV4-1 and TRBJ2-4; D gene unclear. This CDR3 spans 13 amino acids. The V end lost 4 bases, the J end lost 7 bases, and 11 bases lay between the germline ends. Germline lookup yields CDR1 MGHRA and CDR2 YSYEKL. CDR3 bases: TGCGCCAGCAGCCTTTATTTGGAGAACATTCAGTACTTC. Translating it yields CASSLYLENIQYF.

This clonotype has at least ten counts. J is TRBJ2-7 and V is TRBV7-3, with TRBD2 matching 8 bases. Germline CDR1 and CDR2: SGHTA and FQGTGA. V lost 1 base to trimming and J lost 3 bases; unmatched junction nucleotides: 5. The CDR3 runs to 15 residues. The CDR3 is CASSLIGTSGYEQYF. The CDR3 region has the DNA TGTGCCAGCAGCTTAATAGGGACTAGTGGCTACGAGCAGTACTTC.

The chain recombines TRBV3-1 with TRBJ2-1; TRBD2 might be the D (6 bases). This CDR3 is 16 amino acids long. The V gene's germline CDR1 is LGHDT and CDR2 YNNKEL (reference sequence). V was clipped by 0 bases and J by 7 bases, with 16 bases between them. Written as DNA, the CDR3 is TGTGCCAGCAGCCAAGATGCCTCGACCGGGGGTAATGAGCAGTTCTTC. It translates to CASSQDASTGGNEQFF.

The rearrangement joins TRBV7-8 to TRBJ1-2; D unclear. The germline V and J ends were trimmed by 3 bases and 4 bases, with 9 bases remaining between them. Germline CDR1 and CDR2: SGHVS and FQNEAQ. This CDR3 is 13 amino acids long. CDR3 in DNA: TGTGCCAGCAGCTTCCCAGGCATCTATGGCTACACCTTC. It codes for CASSFPGIYGYTF. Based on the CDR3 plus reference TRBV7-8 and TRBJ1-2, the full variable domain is GAGVSQSPRYKVAKRGQDVALRCDPISGHVSLFWYQQALGQGPEFLTYFQNEAQLDKSGLPSDRFFAERPEGSVSTLKIQRTQQEDSAVYLCASSFPGIYGYTFGSGTRLTVV.

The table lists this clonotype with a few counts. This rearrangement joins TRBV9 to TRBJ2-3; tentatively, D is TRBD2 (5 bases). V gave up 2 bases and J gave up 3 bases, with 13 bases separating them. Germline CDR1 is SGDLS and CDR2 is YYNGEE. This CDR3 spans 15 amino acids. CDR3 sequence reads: CASSVARARTDTQYF. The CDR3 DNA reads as TGTGCCAGCAGCGTGGCGAGGGCCAGGACAGATACGCAGTATTTT.

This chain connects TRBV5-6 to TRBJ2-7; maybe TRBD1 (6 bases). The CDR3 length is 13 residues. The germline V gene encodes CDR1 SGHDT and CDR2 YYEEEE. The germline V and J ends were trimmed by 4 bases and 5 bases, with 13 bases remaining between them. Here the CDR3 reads CASSAWDIHEQYF. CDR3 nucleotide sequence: TGTGCCAGCAGCGCGTGGGACATCCACGAGCAGTACTTC.

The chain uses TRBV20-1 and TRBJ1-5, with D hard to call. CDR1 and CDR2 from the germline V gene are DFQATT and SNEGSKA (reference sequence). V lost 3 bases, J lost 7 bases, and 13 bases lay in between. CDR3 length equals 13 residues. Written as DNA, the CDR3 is TGCAGTGCTAGCCGGGCCCTTGGGCAGCCCCAGCATTTT. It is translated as CSASRALGQPQHF.

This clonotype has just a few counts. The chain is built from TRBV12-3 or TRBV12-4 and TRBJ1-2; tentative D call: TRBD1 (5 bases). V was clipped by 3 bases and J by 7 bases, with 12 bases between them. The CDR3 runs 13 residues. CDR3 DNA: TGTGCCAGCAGTTTGGCTATCAGGGCTGGCTACACCTTC. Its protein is CASSLAIRAGYTF.

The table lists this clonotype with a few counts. The chain's CDR3 is CASSRGGGDNEQFF. CDR3 bases: TGTGCCAGCAGTCGCGGGGGGGGGGACAATGAGCAGTTCTTC. The chain carries TRBV6-1 and TRBJ2-1, with 9 bases that match TRBD2. The V segment lost 5 bases and the J segment 5 bases; nucleotides outside the gene matches: 4. The CDR3 contains 14 residues. In germline, CDR1 is MNHNS, CDR2 SASEGT.

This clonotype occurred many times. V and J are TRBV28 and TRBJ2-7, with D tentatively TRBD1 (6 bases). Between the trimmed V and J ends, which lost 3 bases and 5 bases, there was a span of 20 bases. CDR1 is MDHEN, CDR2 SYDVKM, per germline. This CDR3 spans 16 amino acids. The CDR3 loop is CASSLRGMVGRHEQYF. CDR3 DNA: TGTGCCAGCAGTTTGAGGGGGATGGTGGGACGGCACGAGCAGTACTTC.

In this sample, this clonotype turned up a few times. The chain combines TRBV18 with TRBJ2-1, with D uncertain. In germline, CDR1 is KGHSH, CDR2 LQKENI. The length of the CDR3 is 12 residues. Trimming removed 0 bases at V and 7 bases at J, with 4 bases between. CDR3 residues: CASSPPENEQFF. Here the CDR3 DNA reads TGTGCCAGCTCACCACCGGAGAATGAGCAGTTCTTC.

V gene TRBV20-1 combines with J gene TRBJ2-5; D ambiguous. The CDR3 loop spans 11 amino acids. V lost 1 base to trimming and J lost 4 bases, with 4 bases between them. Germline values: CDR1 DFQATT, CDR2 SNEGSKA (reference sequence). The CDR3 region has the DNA TGCAGTGCTAGAGTGCTAGAGACCCAGTACTTC. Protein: CSARVLETQYF.

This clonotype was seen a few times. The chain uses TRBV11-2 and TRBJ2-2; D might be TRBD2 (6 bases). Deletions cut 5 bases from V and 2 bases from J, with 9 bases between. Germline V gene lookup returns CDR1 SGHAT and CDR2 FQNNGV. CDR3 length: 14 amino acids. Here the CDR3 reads CASSPGGNTGELFF. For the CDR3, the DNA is TGTGCCAGCAGCCCCGGGGGAAACACCGGGGAGCTGTTTTTT.

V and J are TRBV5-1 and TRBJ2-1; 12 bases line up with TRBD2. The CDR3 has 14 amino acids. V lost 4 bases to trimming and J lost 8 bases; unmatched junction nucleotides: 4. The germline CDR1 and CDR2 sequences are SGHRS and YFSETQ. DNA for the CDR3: TGCGCCAGCAGCGTGACTAGCGGGAGTGATGAGCAGTTCTTC. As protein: CASSVTSGSDEQFF.

The CDR3 protein is CASSPVRGIGTEAFF. As DNA, the CDR3 is TGTGCCAGCAGCCCTGTTCGGGGGATAGGAACTGAAGCTTTCTTT. The chain uses TRBV25-1 and TRBJ1-1, with D possibly matching TRBD1 (5 bases). V shed 6 bases and J shed 5 bases, with 19 bases lying between them. The length of the CDR3 is 15 residues. The germline V gene has CDR1 MGHDK and CDR2 SYGVNS.

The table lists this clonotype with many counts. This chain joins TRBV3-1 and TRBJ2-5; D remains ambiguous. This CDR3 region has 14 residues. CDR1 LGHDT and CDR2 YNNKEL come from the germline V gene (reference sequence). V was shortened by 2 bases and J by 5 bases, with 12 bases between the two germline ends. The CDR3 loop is CASSQRPVAETQYF. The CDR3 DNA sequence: TGTGCCAGCAGCCAACGACCGGTAGCCGAGACCCAGTACTTC.

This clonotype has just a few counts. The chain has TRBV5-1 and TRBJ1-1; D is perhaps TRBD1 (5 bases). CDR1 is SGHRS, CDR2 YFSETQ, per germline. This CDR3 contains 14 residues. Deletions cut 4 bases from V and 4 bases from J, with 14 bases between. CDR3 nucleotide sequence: TGCGCCAGCAGCCAACAGGATCACGGCACTGAAGCTTTCTTT. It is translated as CASSQQDHGTEAFF.

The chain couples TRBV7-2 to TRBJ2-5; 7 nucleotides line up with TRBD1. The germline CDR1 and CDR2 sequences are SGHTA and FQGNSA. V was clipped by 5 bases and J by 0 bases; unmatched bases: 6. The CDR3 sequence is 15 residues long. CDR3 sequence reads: CASSATGTDQETQYF. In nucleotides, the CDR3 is TGTGCCAGCAGCGCGACCGGGACAGACCAAGAGACCCAGTACTTC.

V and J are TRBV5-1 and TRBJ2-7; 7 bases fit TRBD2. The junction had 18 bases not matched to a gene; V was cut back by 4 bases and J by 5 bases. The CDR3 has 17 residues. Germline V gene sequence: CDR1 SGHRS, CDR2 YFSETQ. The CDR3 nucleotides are TGCGCCAGCAGCCTGGGACTGAGAGACGGGGGGAAAGACGAGCAGTACTTC. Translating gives CASSLGLRDGGKDEQYF. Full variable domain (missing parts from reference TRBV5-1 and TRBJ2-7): KAGVTQTPRYLIKTRGQQVTLSCSPISGHRSVSWYQQTPGQGLQFLFEYFSETQRNKGNFPGRFSGRQFSNSRSEMNVSTLELGDSALYLCASSLGLRDGGKDEQYFGPGTRLTVT.